This TCR beta chain stems from a study of blood T cells in healthy people across ages (dated by TCRdb to between 2014 and 2016). At the level of the whole study: In model experiments, template switching captured roughly one uniquely barcoded TCR beta cDNA molecule for every two T cells. To avoid experimental bias, donors of different ages were distributed randomly across sequencing lanes. For two donors (one aged 18 to 30 and one aged 80 or older), the study analyzed two additional independent replicas of 1 million unique cDNA reads from the same blood draw. Donors were grouped into four age groups: young (average approximately 16 years), middle-aged (39), aged (62) and long-lived (just over 80). To track age-related changes in TCR beta repertoire diversity, the study relied on deep sequencing normalized with unique cDNA molecular identifiers.

From the cysteine through the phenylalanine, the CDR3 covers 15 amino acids. CDR3 DNA is the only sequence kept; it has 45 bases, read in frame from the first base. Libraries were made using 5' RACE. The sample was run on an Illumina HiSeq 2500. A second PCR of roughly 7 to 11 cycles was performed with a sample-barcoded 5' primer and a J-beta primer mix. A unique molecular identifier was introduced onto each TCR beta cDNA molecule by a template-switch 5' adaptor carrying 12 random nucleotides. Each sample yielded at least 3 million CDR3-containing paired-end reads. The Mint cDNA synthesis kit, primed by a TRBC-specific oligonucleotide, was used to synthesize first-strand cDNA from all RNA. Following uracil-DNA glycosylase treatment, all cDNA underwent a first 18-cycle PCR with the universal primers M1SS and BC2_uni_R. Per the source publication's procedure: For normalization, 1 million high-quality reads were randomly selected from each sample, with every read carrying a distinct molecular identifier. Instead of being binned into consensus sequences, reads that shared molecular identifiers were thrown out. CDR3 identification, clonotype clustering and error correction used MiTCR with a Q25 quality threshold and the strictest error-elimination algorithm. A nonparametric unseen species model with Euler transformation was used to estimate lower-bound total TCR beta diversity. TCRdb trimmed the raw reads at Q25, called clones with MiXCR and kept productive beta chains. Every distinct CDR3 protein forms one entry, paired with its most common genes and DNA. What appears here as the V and J calls and clone size reflects TCRdb's work, not the paper's. The sample table lists 650,000 to 1,000,000 distinct CDR3 sequences, about 36% of them with a count of one. Together, the top ten hold about an eighth of the sample.

The table lists this clonotype with a few counts. The specificity of this receptor is unknown. Base qualities are missing; no much larger clone stands one base away. General conclusions and limits of the study: The percentage of naive T cells measured by flow cytometry correlated strongly with observed TCR beta diversity. Observed TCR beta diversity per million T cells fell roughly linearly with age, and a significant reduction was already apparent by age around 40. Since profiling was done on bulk unsorted PBMCs, naive and antigen-experienced compartments could not be conclusively compared. Donor CMV infection status was unknown, potentially confounding age-related changes in expanded clonotypes. Estimates of total diversity based on one million sequenced T cells were considered lower bounds and underestimates. Compared with the aged group, the long-lived group had more naive CD4+ T cells, fewer expanded clones and increased TCR diversity, a pattern suggesting age selection.

Systemically healthy Caucasian individuals from Russia, approximately 39 in total and aged about 6 to 90 years, were included as donors. Approximately 9 milliliters of peripheral blood were collected from each donor into EDTA-treated Vacutainer tubes. Ficoll-Paque density-gradient centrifugation was used to isolate PBMCs, with at least 7 million per sample. Trizol reagent was used to extract total RNA from PBMCs, with at least 6 micrograms per sample. For every donor, an aliquot of PBMCs went through flow cytometry to measure the percentages of naive CD45RAhigh/CD27high T cells. Material: blood. The sequence joins TRBV21-1 to TRBJ2-2; TRBD1 is taken as the D call from the table, unchecked against the DNA. TRBV21-1 is a recognized pseudogene. The receptor was derived from a young man in good health. The DNA sequence is given as TGTGCCAGCAGCAAACCAGACAGGCTCACCGGGGAGCTGTTTTTT. Protein translation: CASSKPDRLTGELFF.